Given below is one T cell receptor (beta chain) in context. Its antigen is as yet unknown. This CDR3 region has 16 residues. V gave up 7 bases and J gave up 0 bases; unmatched junction bases: 8. Germline loops: CDR1 LNHDA, CDR2 SQIVND (reference sequence). Method: immunoSEQ multiplex PCR; TCRdb's copy keeps in-frame clones and lacks some. The sample carries 20,000 to 25,000 clones, approximately 69% recorded once. This sample is drawn from a study of vaccination effects on CD4 cells after COVID-19. Study-level information: It was two doses of either the BNT162b2 or mRNA-1273 vaccine that participants received.

Antigen-specific CD4+ T cells were expanded with viral peptide pools in the ViraFEST assay before sequencing. Following a 10-day culture, CD4+ T cells were purified. Nucleocapsid antibodies were negative in the vaccine recipients, who had never had SARS-CoV-2 infection. Findings and caveats of the study: Sampling in the study covered few convalescent patients and included no early post-infection timepoints. Researchers report that only 1 of 255 vaccine-induced clones in healthy vaccinees cross-reacted with common cold coronaviruses. Vaccine- and infection-induced clones showed marked clonal contraction late following vaccination.

The receptor's source is a human donor who received a COVID-19 vaccine. This chain links TRBV19 with TRBJ2-2; TRBD1 aligns across 7 bases. Source: CD4+ T cells from PBMCs cultured with SARS-CoV-2 spike peptides, taken before COVID-19 vaccination. CDR3 protein: CASTTPGQPNTGELFF. The CDR3 DNA reads as TGTGCCAGTACCACACCGGGACAGCCGAACACCGGGGAGCTGTTTTTT.